One T cell receptor beta chain is described in this entry. What it binds is unknown. Hyperthyroidism patients were newly diagnosed, under 2 months' duration, aged 18 to 65. This entry is derived from a study of Graves' ophthalmopathy and Graves' hyperthyroidism. Overall study context: Absence of ophthalmopathy within 18 months of follow-up defined stable hyperthyroidism. Study observations and caveats: Clonotypes were expanded in thyroid at above 0.001 frequency, and most also appeared in blood.

CDR1 and CDR2 from the germline V gene are MDHEN and SYDVKM. V was pared by 1 base and J by 3 bases, with 6 bases of the junction left unmatched. This CDR3 contains 16 residues. The TCR beta CDR3 regions underwent amplification from RNA transcripts. First-round RT-PCR relied on HTBI primers, and a second-round multiplex PCR came next. MiXCR, applied by TCRdb to the multiplex PCR reads, yields one record per CDR3 protein. The sample contains 1 million to 1.3 million distinct CDR3 sequences, about 38% of which appear only once. The chain uses TRBV28 and TRBJ1-5; 7 bases align to TRBD1. The TCR comes from an adult man with Graves' hyperthyroidism. The specimen sequenced was peripheral blood or thyroid tissue (not recorded which). DNA for the CDR3: TGTGCCAGCAGTTTATTGGGGCAGGGGGACAATCAGCCCCAGCATTTT. Encoded protein: CASSLLGQGDNQPQHF.